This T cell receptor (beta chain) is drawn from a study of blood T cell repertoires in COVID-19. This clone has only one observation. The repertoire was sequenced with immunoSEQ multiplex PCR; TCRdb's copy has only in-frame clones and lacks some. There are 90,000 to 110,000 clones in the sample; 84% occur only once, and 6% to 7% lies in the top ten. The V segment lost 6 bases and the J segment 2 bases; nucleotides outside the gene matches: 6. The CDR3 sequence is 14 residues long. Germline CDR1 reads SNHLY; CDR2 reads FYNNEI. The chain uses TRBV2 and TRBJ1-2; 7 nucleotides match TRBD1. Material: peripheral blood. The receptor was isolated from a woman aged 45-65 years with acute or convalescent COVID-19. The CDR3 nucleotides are TGTGCCAGCAGGTTGACAGGGAACAACTATGGCTACACCTTC. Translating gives CASRLTGNNYGYTF. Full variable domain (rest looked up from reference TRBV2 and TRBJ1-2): EPEVTQTPSHQVTQMGQEVILRCVPISNHLYFYWYRQILGQKVEFLVSFYNNEISEKSEIFDDQFSVERPDGSNFTLKIRSTKLEDSAMYFCASRLTGNNYGYTFGSGTRLTVV.